This is a list of T cell receptor beta chains from one sample in a study of T cell changes during pregnancy in multiple sclerosis. Here immunoSEQ multiplex PCR was the method, and the copy in TCRdb shows in-frame clones only, minus some. The sample has approximately 44,000 clones; about 91% are singletons. Sequencing used CD4+ T cells from peripheral blood mononuclear cells, obtained in the second trimester of pregnancy. The receptor source for this set is a female donor in good health, enrolled as a control in a pregnancy study. Each CDR3 is given with its conserved first and last residue. The D gene is left open where the match is weak. Where a row states a size, it is once, few, many or the class of an expanded clone; other rows omit it.

cdr3_aa: CASSLTHQNTEAFF
cdr3_nt: TGTGCCAGCAGTTTGACACACCAGAACACTGAAGCTTTCTTT
j_call: TRBJ1-1
v_call: TRBV27
d_call: -
clone_size: -

cdr3_aa: CASSLVVVAGYEQYF
cdr3_nt: TGTGCCAGCAGCTTAGTAGTGGTAGCCGGGTACGAGCAGTACTTC
j_call: TRBJ2-7
v_call: TRBV7-2
d_call: -
clone_size: -

cdr3_aa: CASSFPRDTYGYTF
cdr3_nt: TGTGCCAGCAGTTTCCCCCGGGACACCTATGGCTACACCTTC
j_call: TRBJ1-2
v_call: TRBV28
d_call: -
clone_size: -

cdr3_aa: CASSPLDKYTEAFF
cdr3_nt: TGTGCCAGTAGTCCCCTCGACAAGTACACTGAAGCTTTCTTT
j_call: TRBJ1-1
v_call: TRBV19
d_call: -
clone_size: -

cdr3_aa: CAIRDPRGAGTEAFF
cdr3_nt: TGTGCCATCAGGGACCCCCGGGGGGCCGGCACTGAAGCTTTCTTT
j_call: TRBJ1-1
v_call: TRBV10-3
d_call: -
clone_size: -

cdr3_aa: CASSWDTNQPQHF
cdr3_nt: TGTGCCAGCAGCTGGGACACCAATCAGCCCCAGCATTTT
j_call: TRBJ1-5
v_call: TRBV7-2
d_call: -
clone_size: -

cdr3_aa: CASSQDGLAGGQETQYF
cdr3_nt: TGTGCCAGCAGCCAAGATGGGCTAGCGGGGGGCCAAGAGACCCAGTACTTC
j_call: TRBJ2-5
v_call: TRBV4-2
d_call: TRBD2
clone_size: -

cdr3_aa: CASSFRTSGYHEQFF
cdr3_nt: TGTGCCAGCAGCTTCAGGACTAGCGGGTACCATGAGCAGTTCTTC
j_call: TRBJ2-1
v_call: TRBV5-4
d_call: TRBD2
clone_size: -

cdr3_aa: CARSSLGLAGGRGNIQYF
cdr3_nt: TGTGCCAGAAGCTCCTTGGGACTAGCGGGGGGGCGCGGAAACATTCAGTACTTC
j_call: TRBJ2-4
v_call: TRBV5-3
d_call: TRBD2
clone_size: -

cdr3_aa: CAGSSGSTDTQYF
cdr3_nt: TGTGCCGGCTCTAGCGGAAGCACAGATACGCAGTATTTT
j_call: TRBJ2-3
v_call: TRBV18
d_call: TRBD2
clone_size: -

cdr3_aa: CASSWSTGYSYEQYF
cdr3_nt: TGTGCCAGCAGTTGGTCCACAGGGTACTCCTACGAGCAGTACTTC
j_call: TRBJ2-7
v_call: TRBV27
d_call: -
clone_size: -

cdr3_aa: CASSERTSVYEQYF
cdr3_nt: TGTGCCAGCAGTGAAAGGACTAGCGTCTACGAGCAGTACTTC
j_call: TRBJ2-7
v_call: TRBV2
d_call: TRBD2
clone_size: -

cdr3_aa: CASSLEERGITQYF
cdr3_nt: TGCGCCAGCAGCTTGGAGGAGCGGGGAATTACGCAGTATTTT
j_call: TRBJ2-3
v_call: TRBV5-1
d_call: TRBD2
clone_size: -

cdr3_aa: CAWSAGGPETQYF
cdr3_nt: TGTGCCTGGAGTGCAGGAGGGCCAGAGACCCAGTACTTC
j_call: TRBJ2-5
v_call: TRBV30
d_call: -
clone_size: -

cdr3_aa: CASSIKTGTRSFGRETQYF
cdr3_nt: TGTGCCAGCAGTATTAAAACCGGGACTAGATCATTTGGTAGAGAGACCCAGTACTTC
j_call: TRBJ2-5
v_call: TRBV6-4
d_call: TRBD2
clone_size: -

cdr3_aa: CASSQVLAGVRETQYF
cdr3_nt: TGCGCCAGCAGCCAAGTTCTAGCGGGAGTTCGTGAGACCCAGTACTTC
j_call: TRBJ2-5
v_call: TRBV4-3
d_call: TRBD2
clone_size: once

cdr3_aa: CASRRPGQLPYEQYF
cdr3_nt: TGTGCCAGCAGACGCCCGGGACAACTACCCTACGAGCAGTACTTC
j_call: TRBJ2-7
v_call: TRBV7-8
d_call: -
clone_size: -

cdr3_aa: CASSLSGQGRKEQFF
cdr3_nt: TGTGCCAGCAGTTTATCTGGGCAGGGTCGTAAAGAGCAGTTCTTC
j_call: TRBJ2-1
v_call: TRBV27
d_call: -
clone_size: -

cdr3_aa: CASSRDSLGQPQHF
cdr3_nt: TGTGCCAGCAGTCGGGACAGTCTAGGGCAGCCCCAGCATTTT
j_call: TRBJ1-5
v_call: TRBV6-5
d_call: TRBD1
clone_size: -

cdr3_aa: CASSFAGGRRMKETQYF
cdr3_nt: TGTGCCAGCAGCTTTGCGGGAGGCCGCCGTATGAAAGAGACCCAGTACTTC
j_call: TRBJ2-5
v_call: TRBV7-9
d_call: TRBD2
clone_size: -

cdr3_aa: CASSLSPTGRLNTEAFF
cdr3_nt: TGTGCCAGCAGCTTATCGCCGACAGGGAGGTTGAACACTGAAGCTTTCTTT
j_call: TRBJ1-1
v_call: TRBV7-3
d_call: TRBD1
clone_size: -

cdr3_aa: CASSLKGAEQYF
cdr3_nt: TGTGCCAGCAGCTTAAAAGGGGCCGAGCAGTACTTC
j_call: TRBJ2-7
v_call: TRBV7-9
d_call: -
clone_size: once

cdr3_aa: CAISESSRPGGPYEQYF
cdr3_nt: TGTGCCATCAGTGAGTCCTCCAGGCCAGGGGGACCCTACGAGCAGTACTTC
j_call: TRBJ2-7
v_call: TRBV10-3
d_call: TRBD1
clone_size: -

cdr3_aa: CASRGLVEEMRAIGEQFF
cdr3_nt: TGTGCCAGCAGAGGGCTAGTAGAGGAGATGAGGGCCATCGGTGAGCAGTTCTTC
j_call: TRBJ2-1
v_call: TRBV2
d_call: -
clone_size: -

cdr3_aa: CATSSGSGGTYEQYF
cdr3_nt: TGTGCCACCAGCAGTGGTAGCGGGGGAACCTACGAGCAGTACTTC
j_call: TRBJ2-7
v_call: TRBV15
d_call: TRBD2
clone_size: -

cdr3_aa: CASSFGGASSYEQYF
cdr3_nt: TGTGCCAGCAGTTTTGGGGGGGCTTCCTCCTACGAGCAGTACTTC
j_call: TRBJ2-7
v_call: TRBV28
d_call: -
clone_size: -

cdr3_aa: CASSPQQVTGELFF
cdr3_nt: TGTGCCAGCTCACCCCAACAGGTCACCGGGGAGCTGTTTTTT
j_call: TRBJ2-2
v_call: TRBV18
d_call: -
clone_size: -

cdr3_aa: CASSYGRDPYEQYF
cdr3_nt: TGCGCCAGCAGCTACGGGAGGGATCCTTACGAGCAGTACTTC
j_call: TRBJ2-7
v_call: TRBV5-1
d_call: TRBD2
clone_size: -

cdr3_aa: CATRYRGGEKLFF
cdr3_nt: TGTGCCACCAGATATAGGGGAGGTGAAAAACTGTTTTTT
j_call: TRBJ1-4
v_call: TRBV15
d_call: -
clone_size: once

cdr3_aa: CASSVRDRGEQYF
cdr3_nt: TGTGCCAGTAGTGTCCGGGACAGGGGCGAGCAGTACTTC
j_call: TRBJ2-7
v_call: TRBV19
d_call: TRBD1
clone_size: -

cdr3_aa: CASSFGSLAGSYNEQFF
cdr3_nt: TGTGCCAGCAGTTTCGGGTCACTAGCGGGGTCCTACAATGAGCAGTTCTTC
j_call: TRBJ2-1
v_call: TRBV27
d_call: TRBD2
clone_size: few

cdr3_aa: CASSPYSDYEQYF
cdr3_nt: TGTGCCAGCTCACCATATTCAGACTACGAGCAGTACTTC
j_call: TRBJ2-7
v_call: TRBV18
d_call: -
clone_size: -

cdr3_aa: CASSPGTSGATQYF
cdr3_nt: TGTGCCAGCAGCCCTGGGACTAGCGGGGCGACGCAGTATTTT
j_call: TRBJ2-3
v_call: TRBV4-2
d_call: TRBD2
clone_size: -

cdr3_aa: CASSFGDLGTKNIQYF
cdr3_nt: TGTGCCAGCAGCTTTGGGGACTTGGGTACCAAAAACATTCAGTACTTC
j_call: TRBJ2-4
v_call: TRBV5-4
d_call: -
clone_size: -

cdr3_aa: CASSAGLQTYNEQFF
cdr3_nt: TGTGCCAGCAGCGCGGGACTCCAGACCTACAATGAGCAGTTCTTC
j_call: TRBJ2-1
v_call: TRBV6-6
d_call: -
clone_size: -

cdr3_aa: CASSERGGNEKLFF
cdr3_nt: TGTGCCAGCAGTGAGAGGGGAGGGAATGAAAAACTGTTTTTT
j_call: TRBJ1-4
v_call: TRBV2
d_call: -
clone_size: -

cdr3_aa: CASSGDSPNYGYTF
cdr3_nt: TGTGCCAGCAGTGGGGACAGTCCCAACTATGGCTACACCTTC
j_call: TRBJ1-2
v_call: TRBV2
d_call: TRBD1
clone_size: -

cdr3_aa: CASSVVEGTDTQYF
cdr3_nt: TGTGCCAGCAGCGTAGTTGAGGGCACAGATACGCAGTATTTT
j_call: TRBJ2-3
v_call: TRBV9
d_call: -
clone_size: -

cdr3_aa: CASSTEQGPGESLHF
cdr3_nt: TGTGCCAGCAGCACAGAGCAGGGGCCGGGCGAGTCCCTCCACTTT
j_call: TRBJ1-6
v_call: TRBV7-9
d_call: -
clone_size: -

cdr3_aa: CASSGKPGQGTEKLFF
cdr3_nt: TGTGCCAGCAGCGGCAAACCGGGACAGGGTACTGAAAAACTGTTTTTT
j_call: TRBJ1-4
v_call: TRBV7-9
d_call: TRBD1
clone_size: -

cdr3_aa: CASSIEPGIGGQFF
cdr3_nt: TGTGCCAGTAGTATAGAACCCGGGATCGGTGGGCAGTTCTTC
j_call: TRBJ2-1
v_call: TRBV19
d_call: -
clone_size: -

cdr3_aa: CASAPGTGLYEQYF
cdr3_nt: TGTGCTAGTGCCCCAGGGACAGGGCTCTACGAGCAGTACTTC
j_call: TRBJ2-7
v_call: TRBV12-5
d_call: TRBD1
clone_size: -

cdr3_aa: CAWGTGTAGNTIYF
cdr3_nt: TGTGCCTGGGGGACAGGAACCGCTGGAAACACCATATATTTT
j_call: TRBJ1-3
v_call: TRBV30
d_call: TRBD1
clone_size: -

cdr3_aa: CASSQRTSGPSFYNEQFF
cdr3_nt: TGTGCCAGCAGTCAAAGGACTAGCGGGCCGTCTTTTTACAATGAGCAGTTCTTC
j_call: TRBJ2-1
v_call: TRBV28
d_call: TRBD2
clone_size: -

cdr3_aa: CAWTSGEETQYF
cdr3_nt: TGTGCCTGGACTAGCGGGGAAGAGACCCAGTACTTC
j_call: TRBJ2-5
v_call: TRBV30
d_call: TRBD2
clone_size: -

cdr3_aa: CASSWREAEKLFF
cdr3_nt: TGTGCCAGCAGCTGGAGGGAGGCTGAAAAACTGTTTTTT
j_call: TRBJ1-4
v_call: TRBV7-6
d_call: -
clone_size: -

cdr3_aa: CASSLIPAGAGETGELFF
cdr3_nt: TGCGCCAGCAGCTTGATTCCAGCGGGGGCCGGAGAGACCGGGGAGCTGTTTTTT
j_call: TRBJ2-2
v_call: TRBV5-1
d_call: TRBD2
clone_size: -

cdr3_aa: CSISFGTSGSDTQYF
cdr3_nt: TGCAGCATTTCCTTCGGGACTAGCGGTTCAGATACGCAGTATTTT
j_call: TRBJ2-3
v_call: TRBV29-1
d_call: TRBD2
clone_size: once

cdr3_aa: CASSMVLGKSGYGYTF
cdr3_nt: TGTGCCAGTAGTATGGTTCTCGGGAAAAGCGGCTATGGCTACACCTTC
j_call: TRBJ1-2
v_call: TRBV19
d_call: -
clone_size: -

cdr3_aa: CASSQSRAGGALATQYF
cdr3_nt: TGCGCCAGCAGCCAATCTCGAGCGGGGGGGGCTTTAGCTACGCAGTATTTT
j_call: TRBJ2-3
v_call: TRBV5-1
d_call: TRBD2
clone_size: once

cdr3_aa: CAWSRDSSPLHF
cdr3_nt: TGTGCCTGGAGCCGGGACAGTTCACCCCTCCACTTT
j_call: TRBJ1-6
v_call: TRBV30
d_call: TRBD1
clone_size: -

cdr3_aa: CASSLITPGVAGELFF
cdr3_nt: TGTGCCAGCAGCTTAATTACCCCGGGGGTAGCCGGGGAGCTGTTTTTT
j_call: TRBJ2-2
v_call: TRBV7-3
d_call: -
clone_size: -

cdr3_aa: CATPCYEQYF
cdr3_nt: TGTGCCACCCCGTGCTACGAGCAGTACTTC
j_call: TRBJ2-7
v_call: TRBV19
d_call: -
clone_size: -

cdr3_aa: CASSPGDRNYGYTF
cdr3_nt: TGTGCCAGCAGCCCCGGGGACAGAAACTATGGCTACACCTTC
j_call: TRBJ1-2
v_call: TRBV7-6
d_call: TRBD1
clone_size: -

cdr3_aa: CASRSAGTGTPIEQFF
cdr3_nt: TGTGCCAGCAGGTCCGCGGGAACCGGGACTCCTATTGAGCAGTTCTTC
j_call: TRBJ2-1
v_call: TRBV6-6
d_call: -
clone_size: -

cdr3_aa: CASSVSTGAGELFF
cdr3_nt: TGTGCCAGCAGCGTTTCTACAGGGGCCGGGGAGCTGTTTTTT
j_call: TRBJ2-2
v_call: TRBV9
d_call: TRBD1
clone_size: -

cdr3_aa: CSVGPGGGTEAFF
cdr3_nt: TGCAGCGTTGGTCCGGGGGGCGGCACTGAAGCTTTCTTT
j_call: TRBJ1-1
v_call: TRBV29-1
d_call: -
clone_size: -

cdr3_aa: CASSIFPTITGELFF
cdr3_nt: TGTGCCAGTAGTATTTTCCCCACAATCACCGGGGAGCTGTTTTTT
j_call: TRBJ2-2
v_call: TRBV19
d_call: -
clone_size: -